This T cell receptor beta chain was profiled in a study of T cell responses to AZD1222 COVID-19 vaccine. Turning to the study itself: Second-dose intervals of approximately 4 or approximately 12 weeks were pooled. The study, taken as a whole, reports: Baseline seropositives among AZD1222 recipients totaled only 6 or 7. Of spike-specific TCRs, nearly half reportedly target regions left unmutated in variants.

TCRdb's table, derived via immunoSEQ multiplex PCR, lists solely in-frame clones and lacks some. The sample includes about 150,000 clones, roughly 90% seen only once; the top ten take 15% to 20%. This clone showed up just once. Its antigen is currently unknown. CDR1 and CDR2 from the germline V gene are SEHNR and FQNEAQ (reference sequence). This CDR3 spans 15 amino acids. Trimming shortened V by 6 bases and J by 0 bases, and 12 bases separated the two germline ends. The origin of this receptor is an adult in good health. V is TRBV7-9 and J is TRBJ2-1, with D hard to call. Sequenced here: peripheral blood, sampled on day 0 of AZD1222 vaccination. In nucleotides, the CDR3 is TGTGCCAGCAGACAACGAACGGCCTCCTACAATGAGCAGTTCTTC. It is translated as CASRQRTASYNEQFF.